The present entry profiles one T cell receptor beta chain with its context. Its cognate antigen is unknown. The sample originates from a study of lymphopenia after photon versus proton radiotherapy. Study-level results: Larger post-nadir TCR diversity loss correlated inversely with survival in deceased patients. Post-nadir diversity loss with photons came from oligoclonal expansion, particularly CD8+ Temra cells. Survival link was tested only in deceased patients; proton benefit remains a possibility. Relative stability marked proton patients; photon patients lost diversity and naive cells.

Sequenced by immunoSEQ multiplex PCR; TCRdb stores in-frame clones only, minus some. The sample yields 20,000 to 25,000 clones, approximately 84% seen once. The CDR3 covers 18 residues. The clonotype was recovered from a woman aged 45-60 years with pancreatic cancer. This material consisted of peripheral blood, taken from a patient treated with photon-based radiotherapy. The chain carries TRBV12-2 and TRBJ2-2; the table's D call, TRBD2, has no DNA check behind it. TRBV12-2 is listed as a pseudogene. DNA of the CDR3: TGTGCAAGTCGCTTAGGCCGAGCCGCACTAGAATACACCGGGGAGCTGTTTTTT. Amino acids: CASRLGRAALEYTGELFF.